This T cell receptor beta chain was recorded in a study of beta chain features in type 1 diabetes. Study details: Sorted cells numbering some 110,000,000 were examined across all samples.

Points on this clone: Its antigen is unidentified.

Overall study results and limits: Cells expressing TCR highly could be over-represented by cDNA sequencing. When Type 1 diabetes patients were examined, their TCRB CDR3s proved moderately but significantly shorter in all four CD4+ subsets. Patients with type 1 diabetes carried fewer insertions and had more deletions at their VDJ junctions.

Germline values: CDR1 LNHNV, CDR2 YYDKDF (reference sequence). Deletions cut 1 base from V and 2 bases from J, with 11 bases between. The CDR3 contains 15 residues. The sequenced template was cDNA made from the entire isolated RNA. The table came from immunoSEQ multiplex PCR; TCRdb's copy has only in-frame clones and leaves some out. The sample shows about 900,000 clones, about a sixth of them seen only once. The genes are TRBV15 and TRBJ1-2; D may be TRBD1 (6 bases). The source material was naive CD4+ T cells from blood. The receptor comes from a woman aged 18-30 years in good health. CDR3 bases: TGTGCCACCAGCAGAGGTCGAACAGGGAACTATGGCTACACCTTC. Translated, it gives CATSRGRTGNYGYTF.